The 23 T cell receptor beta chains presented below share a single source sample, sequenced in a study of cytomegalovirus exposure and HLA in healthy donors. A multiplex PCR was run with 60 Vbeta primers and 13 Jbeta primers. Assay used: immunoSEQ multiplex PCR; TCRdb lists only in-frame clones, some missing. This sample has 85,000 to 130,000 clones, with more than 65% found just once. Sequenced sample: PBMCs. The receptors were sampled from a woman in her forties or fifties in good health and CMV-seropositive.

V usage is TRBV9 and J usage is TRBJ1-1, with 7 bases lining up with TRBD1. J gave up 4 bases and V 0 bases, and 9 bases lay outside the gene matches. The CDR3 contains 16 residues. Germline V gene lookup returns CDR1 SGDLS and CDR2 YYNGEE. The CDR3 loop reads CASSVERGLHGTEAFF. The CDR3 region has the DNA TGTGCCAGCAGCGTAGAGAGGGGGCTCCATGGCACTGAAGCTTTCTTT.

This sequence joins TRBV27 and TRBJ1-4; TRBD1 is a possible D gene (6 bases). Looked up from germline, CDR1 is MNHEY and CDR2 is SMNVEV (reference sequence). The CDR3 is made up of 14 amino acids. V was shortened by 8 bases and J by 10 bases, with 20 bases between the two germline ends. The CDR3 DNA follows: TGTGCCAGCGCCGGGGGGGGCTCCGCCGGAAAACTGTTTTTT. This gives the protein CASAGGGSAGKLFF.

This rearrangement joins TRBV11-1 to TRBJ2-7, with D perhaps TRBD1 (7 bases). Germline V gene sequence: CDR1 SGHAT, CDR2 FQDESV (reference sequence). V dropped 6 bases and J dropped 3 bases, with 18 bases sitting between them. The CDR3 covers 15 residues. DNA for the CDR3: TGTGCCAGCAGTCATACGCAGGGGGGAGTCTACGAGCAGTACTTC. Translating it yields CASSHTQGGVYEQYF. Based on the CDR3 plus reference TRBV11-1 and TRBJ2-7, the full variable domain is EAEVAQSPRYKITEKSQAVAFWCDPISGHATLYWYRQILGQGPELLVQFQDESVVDDSQLPKDRFSAERLKGVDSTLKIQPAELGDSAMYLCASSHTQGGVYEQYFGPGTRLTVT.

The chain couples TRBV4-1 to TRBJ1-1; D not resolved. Germline V gene sequence: CDR1 MGHRA, CDR2 YSYEKL. Trimming removed 0 bases from V and 3 bases from J, with 8 bases in between. CDR3 length equals 14 residues. This CDR3 reads CASSQDPGYTEAFF. CDR3 in DNA: TGCGCCAGCAGCCAAGATCCAGGATACACTGAAGCTTTCTTT.

This clone has a single count. The rearrangement links TRBV7-2 to TRBJ1-1, with D uncertain. Germline assignment: CDR1 SGHTA and CDR2 FQGNSA. CDR3 length: 14 amino acids. V lost 6 bases, J lost 8 bases, and 19 bases lay in between. The CDR3 here is CASRYSAGRGEAFF. CDR3 nucleotides: TGTGCCAGCAGATATAGCGCCGGTCGAGGCGAAGCTTTCTTT.

The chain joins TRBV6-4 to TRBJ2-3, with no clear D. In germline, CDR1 is MRHNA, CDR2 SNTAGT. The CDR3 has 16 amino acids. Trimming cost V 0 bases and J 0 bases, with 10 bases left between them. The CDR3: CASSDSAPPSTDTQYF. The CDR3 nucleotides read TGTGCCAGCAGTGACTCGGCTCCCCCTAGCACAGATACGCAGTATTTT.

The chain couples TRBV20-1 to TRBJ2-3; the D is unclear. The V gene's germline CDR1 is DFQATT and CDR2 SNEGSKA (reference sequence). This CDR3 is built from 11 residues. V was trimmed by 4 bases and J by 3 bases, leaving 5 bases between them. The CDR3 coding sequence is TGCAGTGCTAAGCCGACAGATACGCAGTATTTT. Its protein product is CSAKPTDTQYF.

This clone was recorded once. The V and J genes are TRBV23-1 and TRBJ2-1, with D hard to call. TRBV23-1 falls under the ORF class, with uncertain function. V lost 2 bases, J lost 4 bases, and 12 bases lay in between. The CDR3 runs to 15 residues. This CDR3 is CASSQAVGWYNEQFF. The CDR3 nucleotides are TGCGCCAGCAGTCAAGCTGTGGGCTGGTACAATGAGCAGTTCTTC.

This chain links TRBV6-5 with TRBJ2-5; the D gene is possibly TRBD1 (5 bases). The CDR3 is made up of 14 amino acids. Germline assignment: CDR1 MNHEY and CDR2 SVGAGI. The V end was cut by 1 base, the J end by 5 bases, with 11 bases between. Here the CDR3 DNA reads TGTGCCAGCAGTTACTGGGGCGGTACTGAGACCCAGTACTTC. This gives the protein CASSYWGGTETQYF.

J is TRBJ2-5 and V is TRBV9, with TRBD2 matching over 7 bases. Germline CDR1 SGDLS, CDR2 YYNGEE. This CDR3 contains 16 residues. With 0 bases clipped from V and 5 bases from J, the junction kept 10 bases outside the gene matches. CDR3 residues: CASSVGLAEELETQYF. The CDR3 bases are TGTGCCAGCAGCGTAGGGCTAGCGGAGGAGTTGGAGACCCAGTACTTC.

The gene calls are TRBV12-5 and TRBJ1-1; tentatively, D is TRBD1 (6 bases). The CDR3 loop spans 14 amino acids. Per germline, CDR1 LGHNT and CDR2 FRNRAP. V lost 7 bases and J lost 3, with 15 bases in between. CDR3 DNA: TGTGCTAGTGCCTTACAGGGCGGTTACACTGAAGCTTTCTTT. Residues: CASALQGGYTEAFF. Drawing the rest from reference TRBV12-5 and TRBJ1-1, the complete variable domain is DARVTQTPRHKVTEMGQEVTMRCQPILGHNTVFWYRQTMMQGLELLAYFRNRAPLDDSGMPKDRFSAEMPDATLATLKIQPSEPRDSAVYFCASALQGGYTEAFFGQGTRLTVV.

This clone was found a few times. The rearrangement links TRBV7-9 to TRBJ1-2, with TRBD1 matching 9 bases. This CDR3 has 16 amino acids. Germline CDR1 reads SEHNR; CDR2 reads FQNEAQ (reference sequence). J was trimmed by 2 bases and V by 1 base; bases with no gene match: 5. Here the CDR3 reads CASSLGRDRANYGYTF. The CDR3 DNA reads as TGTGCCAGCAGCTTAGGCCGGGACAGGGCGAACTATGGCTACACCTTC.

The chain has TRBV14 and TRBJ1-1; 11 nucleotides match TRBD1. The CDR3 has 16 residues. V shed 2 bases and J 5 bases; nucleotides not matched to a gene: 7. Germline V lookup: CDR1 SGHDN, CDR2 FVKESK. The CDR3 nucleotides are TGTGCCAGCAGCCAAATCAGGACAGGGGGCTATACTGAAGCTTTCTTT. This sequence encodes CASSQIRTGGYTEAFF. The whole variable domain, remainder taken from reference TRBV14 and TRBJ1-1, is EAGVTQFPSHSVIEKGQTVTLRCDPISGHDNLYWYRRVMGKEIKFLLHFVKESKQDESGMPNNRFLAERTGGTYSTLKVQPAELEDSGVYFCASSQIRTGGYTEAFFGQGTRLTVV.

In its sample, this clone was seen a few times. The V call is TRBV5-1, the J call TRBJ2-7; 7 nucleotides align to TRBD1. The germline V gene has CDR1 SGHRS and CDR2 YFSETQ. The CDR3 runs to 15 residues. J gave up 2 bases and V 5 bases, and 10 bases lay outside the gene matches. CDR3 sequence reads: CASSVTGVNPYEQYF. CDR3 in DNA: TGCGCCAGCAGTGTTACAGGGGTTAATCCCTACGAGCAGTACTTC.

The chain employs TRBV19 and TRBJ2-7; TRBD2 agrees at 11 bases. Germline CDR1 is LNHDA and CDR2 is SQIVND (reference sequence). Trimming removed 1 base from V and 6 bases from J; junction bases left unmatched: 5. This CDR3 spans 15 amino acids. The CDR3 region has the DNA TGTGCCAGTAGTATAGTAGCTACTAGCGGGAGCGAGCAGTACTTC. Protein: CASSIVATSGSEQYF.

The V call is TRBV2, the J call TRBJ2-7; D possibly corresponds to TRBD1 (5 bases). Germline assignment: CDR1 SNHLY and CDR2 FYNNEI. This CDR3 has 13 amino acids. Trimming shortened V by 4 bases and J by 3 bases, and 10 bases separated the two germline ends. The CDR3 DNA follows: TGTGCCAGCAGTGTGACAGTCAACTACGAGCAGTACTTC. It is translated as CASSVTVNYEQYF.

The chain recombines TRBV7-2 with TRBJ2-7; D remains unclear. The CDR3 totals 13 residues. Germline V gene sequence: CDR1 SGHTA, CDR2 FQGNSA. Deletions cut 1 base from V and 3 bases from J, with 7 bases between. The CDR3 coding sequence is TGTGCCAGCAGCTTAGTCAGAAACTACGAGCAGTACTTC. Its translation: CASSLVRNYEQYF.

The chain joins TRBV19 to TRBJ1-2; 7 positions agree with TRBD1. The V gene end was trimmed by 5 bases and the J gene end by 4 bases; junction bases not matched to a gene: 4. The CDR3 is made up of 13 amino acids. The V gene's germline CDR1 is LNHDA and CDR2 SQIVND (reference sequence). This CDR3 is CASSPGQTYGYTF. For the CDR3, the DNA is TGTGCCAGTAGTCCGGGACAGACCTATGGCTACACCTTC.

The J gene is TRBJ2-7, the V gene TRBV7-9; 7 bases map to TRBD1. CDR1 and CDR2 (germline): SEHNR, FQNEAQ (reference sequence). V trimming: 5 bases; J trimming: 4 bases; junction bases outside the gene matches: 2. The CDR3 contains 12 residues. CDR3 sequence (DNA): TGTGCCAGCAGCCCGGGACAGTACGAGCAGTACTTC. Its protein is CASSPGQYEQYF.

V and J are TRBV10-2 and TRBJ2-1, with a possible D match to TRBD2 (6 bases). The germline gives CDR1 WSHSY, CDR2 SAAADI. The CDR3 runs to 14 residues. V was cut by 9 bases and J by 7 bases, with 19 bases left in between. The CDR3 spells CASCRELLGNEQFF. The CDR3 DNA reads as TGCGCCAGTTGTCGGGAGCTTCTAGGAAATGAGCAGTTCTTC.

CDR3 DNA: TGTGCCTGGAGAGGACAGGGAGCTTTCTTT. It yields the protein CAWRGQGAFF. The chain links TRBV30 to TRBJ1-1; TRBD1 matches at 8 bases. Germline lookup yields CDR1 GTSNPN and CDR2 SVGIG (reference sequence). The CDR3 totals 10 residues. V was clipped by 3 bases and J by 10 bases; unmatched bases: 1.

The V and J genes are TRBV9 and TRBJ1-4; TRBD1 agrees at 7 bases. The CDR3 runs 14 residues. J gave up 4 bases and V 3 bases, and 3 bases lay outside the gene matches. Germline V gene sequence: CDR1 SGDLS, CDR2 YYNGEE. The CDR3 spells CASSATGSNEKLFF. CDR3 DNA: TGTGCCAGCAGCGCGACAGGGAGTAATGAAAAACTGTTTTTT.

The rearrangement uses TRBV19 and TRBJ2-3; 15 bases map to TRBD2. The CDR3 is 15 residues long. Germline assignment: CDR1 LNHDA and CDR2 SQIVND (reference sequence). The V and J ends lost 8 bases and 7 bases, in that order; junction bases with no gene match: 7. DNA of the CDR3: TGTGCCAGTGGGACTAGCGGGGGGTTTTGGAATACGCAGTATTTT. Translation gives CASGTSGGFWNTQYF.